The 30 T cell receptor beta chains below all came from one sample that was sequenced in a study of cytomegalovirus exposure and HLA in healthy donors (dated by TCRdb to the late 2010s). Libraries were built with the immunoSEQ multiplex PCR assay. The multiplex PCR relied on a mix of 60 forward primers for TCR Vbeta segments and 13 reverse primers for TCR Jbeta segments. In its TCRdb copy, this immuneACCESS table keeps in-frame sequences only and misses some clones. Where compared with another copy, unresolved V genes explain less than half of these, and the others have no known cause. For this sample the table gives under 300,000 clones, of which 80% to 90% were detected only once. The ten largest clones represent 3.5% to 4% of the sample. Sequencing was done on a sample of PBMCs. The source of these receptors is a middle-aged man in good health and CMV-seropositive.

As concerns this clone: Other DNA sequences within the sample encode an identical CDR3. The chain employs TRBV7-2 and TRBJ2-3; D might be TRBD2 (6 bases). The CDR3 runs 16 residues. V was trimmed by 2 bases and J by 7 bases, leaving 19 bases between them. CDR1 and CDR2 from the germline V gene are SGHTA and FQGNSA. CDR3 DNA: TGTGCCAGCAGCTTACGGGAGTCCCTAGCACAAAATACGCAGTATTTT. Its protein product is CASSLRESLAQNTQYF.

CDR3 nucleotide sequence: TGCAGCGTTGAAACTACGAGCTCCTACGAGCAGTACTTC. Its protein is CSVETTSSYEQYF. This chain connects TRBV29-1 to TRBJ2-7; D is undetermined. Deletions cut 2 bases from V and 0 bases from J, with 8 bases between. Germline values: CDR1 SQVTM, CDR2 ANQGSEA. The CDR3 loop spans 13 amino acids.

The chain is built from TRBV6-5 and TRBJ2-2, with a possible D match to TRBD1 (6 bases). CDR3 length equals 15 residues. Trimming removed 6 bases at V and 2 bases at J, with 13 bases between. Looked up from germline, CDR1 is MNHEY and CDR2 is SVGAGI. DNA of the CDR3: TGTGCCAGCAGCCGACCCGGGACAAACACCGGGGAGCTGTTTTTT. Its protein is CASSRPGTNTGELFF.

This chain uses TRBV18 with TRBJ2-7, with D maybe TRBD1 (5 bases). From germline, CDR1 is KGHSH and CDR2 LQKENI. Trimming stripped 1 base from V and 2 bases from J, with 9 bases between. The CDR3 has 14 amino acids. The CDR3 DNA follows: TGTGCCAGCTCACCACAAGGGGAACCCTACGAGCAGTACTTC. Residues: CASSPQGEPYEQYF.

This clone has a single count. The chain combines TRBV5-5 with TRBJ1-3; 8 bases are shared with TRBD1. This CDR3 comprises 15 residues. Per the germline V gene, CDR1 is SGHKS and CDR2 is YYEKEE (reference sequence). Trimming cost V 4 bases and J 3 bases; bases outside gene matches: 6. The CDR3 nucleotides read TGTGCCAGCAGCCGGGGACAGGCCCGTGGAAACACCATATATTTT. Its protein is CASSRGQARGNTIYF.

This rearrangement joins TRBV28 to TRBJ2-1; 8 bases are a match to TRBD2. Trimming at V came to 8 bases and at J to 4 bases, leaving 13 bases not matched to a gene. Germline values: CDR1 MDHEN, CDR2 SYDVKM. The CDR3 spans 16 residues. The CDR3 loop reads CASSLKRERSYNEQFF. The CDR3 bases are TGTGCCAGCTCCCTGAAGCGGGAGAGATCATACAATGAGCAGTTCTTC.

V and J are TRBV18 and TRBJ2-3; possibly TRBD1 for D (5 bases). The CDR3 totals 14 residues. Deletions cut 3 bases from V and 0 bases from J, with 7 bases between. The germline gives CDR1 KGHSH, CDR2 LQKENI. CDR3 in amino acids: CASSPTDSTDTQYF. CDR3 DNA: TGTGCCAGCTCACCGACAGATAGCACAGATACGCAGTATTTT.

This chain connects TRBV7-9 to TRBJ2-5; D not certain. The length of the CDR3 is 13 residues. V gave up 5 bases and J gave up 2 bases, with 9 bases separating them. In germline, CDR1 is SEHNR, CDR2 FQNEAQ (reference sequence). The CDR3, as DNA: TGTGCCAGCAGCCCCCCAGTTCAAGAGACCCAGTACTTC. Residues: CASSPPVQETQYF.

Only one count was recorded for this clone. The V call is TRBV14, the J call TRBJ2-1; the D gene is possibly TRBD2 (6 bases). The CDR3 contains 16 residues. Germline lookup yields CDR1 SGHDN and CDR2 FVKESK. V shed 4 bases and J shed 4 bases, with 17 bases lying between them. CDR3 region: CASSRRLLSGYNEQFF. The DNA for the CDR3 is TGTGCCAGCAGCCGACGCCTACTTAGCGGTTACAATGAGCAGTTCTTC.

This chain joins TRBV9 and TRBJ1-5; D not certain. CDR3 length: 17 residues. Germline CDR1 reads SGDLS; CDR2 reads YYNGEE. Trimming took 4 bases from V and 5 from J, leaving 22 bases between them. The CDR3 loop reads CASSRFSTFREDQPQHF. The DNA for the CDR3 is TGTGCCAGCAGCCGCTTCTCGACATTTCGGGAGGATCAGCCCCAGCATTTT.

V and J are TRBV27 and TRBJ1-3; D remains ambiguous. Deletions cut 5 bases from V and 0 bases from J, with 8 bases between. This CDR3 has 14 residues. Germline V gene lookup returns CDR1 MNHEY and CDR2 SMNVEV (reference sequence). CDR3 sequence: CASSAASSGNTIYF. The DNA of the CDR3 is TGTGCCAGCAGTGCCGCGAGCTCTGGAAACACCATATATTTT.

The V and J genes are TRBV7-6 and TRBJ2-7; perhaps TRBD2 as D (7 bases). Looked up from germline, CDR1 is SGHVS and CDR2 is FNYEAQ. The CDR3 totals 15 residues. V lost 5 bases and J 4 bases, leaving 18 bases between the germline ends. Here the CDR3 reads CASSPEGGGRYEQYF. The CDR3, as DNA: TGTGCCAGCAGCCCGGAGGGGGGGGGTCGTTACGAGCAGTACTTC.

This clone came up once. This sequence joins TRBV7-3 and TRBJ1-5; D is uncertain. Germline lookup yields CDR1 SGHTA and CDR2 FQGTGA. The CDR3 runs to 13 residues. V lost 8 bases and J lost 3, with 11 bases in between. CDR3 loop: CASGLGANQPQHF. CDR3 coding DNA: TGTGCCAGCGGGCTGGGAGCCAATCAGCCCCAGCATTTT.

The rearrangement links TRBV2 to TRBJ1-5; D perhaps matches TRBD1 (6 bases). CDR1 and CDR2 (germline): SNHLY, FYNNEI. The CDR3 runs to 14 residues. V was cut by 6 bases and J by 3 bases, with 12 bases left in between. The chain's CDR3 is CASSGQFVNQPQHF. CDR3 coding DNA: TGTGCCAGCAGCGGACAGTTTGTCAATCAGCCCCAGCATTTT.

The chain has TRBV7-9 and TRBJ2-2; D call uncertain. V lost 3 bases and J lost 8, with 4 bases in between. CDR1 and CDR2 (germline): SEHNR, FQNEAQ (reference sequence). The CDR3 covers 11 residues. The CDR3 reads CASSFPGELFF. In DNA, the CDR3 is TGTGCCAGCAGCTTTCCGGGGGAGCTGTTTTTT.

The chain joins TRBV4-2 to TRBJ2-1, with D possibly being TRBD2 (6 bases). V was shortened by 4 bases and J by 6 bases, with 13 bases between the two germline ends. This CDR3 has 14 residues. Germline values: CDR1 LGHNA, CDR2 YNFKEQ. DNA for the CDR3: TGTGCCAGCAGCCTCGTTACGGGGGTCAATGAGCAGTTCTTC. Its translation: CASSLVTGVNEQFF.

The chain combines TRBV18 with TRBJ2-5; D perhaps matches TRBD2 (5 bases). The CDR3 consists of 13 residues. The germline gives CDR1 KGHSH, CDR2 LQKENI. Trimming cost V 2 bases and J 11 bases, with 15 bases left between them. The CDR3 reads CASSPGPRGPQYF. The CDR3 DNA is TGTGCCAGCTCACCAGGGCCCCGAGGGCCTCAGTACTTC.

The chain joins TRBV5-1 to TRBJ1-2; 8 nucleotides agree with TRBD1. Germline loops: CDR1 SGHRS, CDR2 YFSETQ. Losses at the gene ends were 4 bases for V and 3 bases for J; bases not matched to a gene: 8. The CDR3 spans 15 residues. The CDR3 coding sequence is TGCGCCAGCAGCCAACTTCAGGGGGCGGACTATGGCTACACCTTC. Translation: CASSQLQGADYGYTF.

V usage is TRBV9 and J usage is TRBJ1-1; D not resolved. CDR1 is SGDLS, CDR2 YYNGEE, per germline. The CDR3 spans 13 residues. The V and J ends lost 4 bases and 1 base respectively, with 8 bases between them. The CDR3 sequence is CASSLSGNTEAFF. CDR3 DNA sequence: TGTGCCAGCAGCCTCTCGGGGAACACTGAAGCTTTCTTT.

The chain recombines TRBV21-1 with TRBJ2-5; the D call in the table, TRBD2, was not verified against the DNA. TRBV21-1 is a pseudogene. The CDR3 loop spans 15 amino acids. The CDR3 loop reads CASSKPGTSGVTQYF. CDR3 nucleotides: TGTGCCAGCAGCAAACCCGGGACTAGCGGGGTGACCCAGTACTTC.

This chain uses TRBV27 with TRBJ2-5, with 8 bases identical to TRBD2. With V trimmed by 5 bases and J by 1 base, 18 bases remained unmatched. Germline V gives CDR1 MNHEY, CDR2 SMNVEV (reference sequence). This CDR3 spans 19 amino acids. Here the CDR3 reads CASSTLLAGTTSFQETQYF. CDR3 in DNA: TGTGCCAGCAGTACCTTATTAGCGGGAACCACCTCATTCCAAGAGACCCAGTACTTC.

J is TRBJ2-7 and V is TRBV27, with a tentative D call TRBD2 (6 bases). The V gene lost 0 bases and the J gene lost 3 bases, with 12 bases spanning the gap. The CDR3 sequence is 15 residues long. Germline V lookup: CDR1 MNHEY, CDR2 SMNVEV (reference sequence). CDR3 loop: CASSLSGTSLYEQYF. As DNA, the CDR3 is TGTGCCAGCAGTTTATCCGGGACTTCTCTCTACGAGCAGTACTTC.

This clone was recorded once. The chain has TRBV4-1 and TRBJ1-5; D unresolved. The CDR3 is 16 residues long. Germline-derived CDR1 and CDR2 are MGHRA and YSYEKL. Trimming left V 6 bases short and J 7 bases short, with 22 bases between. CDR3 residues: CASRPDTTAVGQPQHF. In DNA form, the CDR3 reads TGCGCCAGCAGGCCAGACACAACGGCCGTGGGCCAGCCCCAGCATTTT.

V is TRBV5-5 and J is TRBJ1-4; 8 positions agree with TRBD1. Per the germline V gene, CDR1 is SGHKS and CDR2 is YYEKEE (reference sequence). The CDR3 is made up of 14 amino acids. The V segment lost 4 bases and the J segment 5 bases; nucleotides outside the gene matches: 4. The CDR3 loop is CASSPWTGNEKLFF. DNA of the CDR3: TGTGCCAGCAGCCCCTGGACAGGGAATGAAAAACTGTTTTTT.

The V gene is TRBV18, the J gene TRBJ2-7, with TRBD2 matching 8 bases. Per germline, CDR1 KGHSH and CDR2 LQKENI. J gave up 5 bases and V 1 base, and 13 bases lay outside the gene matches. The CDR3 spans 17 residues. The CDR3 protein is CASSPLPEQRESNEQYF. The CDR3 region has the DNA TGTGCCAGCTCACCACTGCCCGAACAGCGGGAGTCGAACGAGCAGTACTTC.

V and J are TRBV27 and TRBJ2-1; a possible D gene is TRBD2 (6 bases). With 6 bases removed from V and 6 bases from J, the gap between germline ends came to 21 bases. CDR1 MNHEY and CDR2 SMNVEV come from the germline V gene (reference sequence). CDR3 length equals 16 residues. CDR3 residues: CASSGRGLADLNEQFF. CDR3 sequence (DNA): TGTGCCAGCAGCGGCCGGGGGTTAGCGGACCTCAATGAGCAGTTCTTC.

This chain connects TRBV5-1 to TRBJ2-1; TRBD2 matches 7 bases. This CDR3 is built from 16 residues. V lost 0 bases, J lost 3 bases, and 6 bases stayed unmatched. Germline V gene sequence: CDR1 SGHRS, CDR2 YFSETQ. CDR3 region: CASSLGRGSNYNEQFF. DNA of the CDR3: TGCGCCAGCAGCTTGGGACGCGGGAGTAACTACAATGAGCAGTTCTTC.

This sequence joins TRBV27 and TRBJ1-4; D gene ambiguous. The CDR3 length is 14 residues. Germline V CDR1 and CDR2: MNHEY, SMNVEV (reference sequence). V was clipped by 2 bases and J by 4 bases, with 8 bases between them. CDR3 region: CASSLTRGNEKLFF. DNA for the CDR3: TGTGCCAGCAGTTTAACGCGGGGTAATGAAAAACTGTTTTTT.

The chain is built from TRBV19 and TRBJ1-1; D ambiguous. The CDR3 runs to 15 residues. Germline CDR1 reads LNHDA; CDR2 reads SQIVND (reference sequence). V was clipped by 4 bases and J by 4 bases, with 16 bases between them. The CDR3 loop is CASSTPGRVGTEAFF. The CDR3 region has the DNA TGTGCCAGTAGTACCCCCGGGCGGGTGGGCACTGAAGCTTTCTTT.

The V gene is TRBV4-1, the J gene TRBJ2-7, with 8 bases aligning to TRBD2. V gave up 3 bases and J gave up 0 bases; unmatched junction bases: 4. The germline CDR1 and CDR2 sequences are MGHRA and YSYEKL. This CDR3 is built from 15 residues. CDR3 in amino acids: CASSQPGTSSYEQYF. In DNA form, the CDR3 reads TGCGCCAGCAGCCAGCCAGGGACTAGCTCCTACGAGCAGTACTTC.